This T cell receptor (beta chain) was sequenced in a study of post-analysis software for immune sequencing data. Notes on the study in general: TRBV5-6, TRBV5-1 and TRBV20-1 belonged to a set of about 5 TRBV segments that were more frequent in patients than controls. The authors found that F measure strongly co-clustered same-batch samples. Normalized Chao1 diversity was significantly reduced in patients versus controls.

cDNA libraries of TCR beta carried unique molecular identifiers. T cells, about 0.95 to 10 million of them, yielded 500,000 or so cDNA molecules. TCRdb re-derived calls from the PCR reads in MiXCR, one entry per CDR3 protein. There are 800,000 to 950,000 distinct CDR3 sequences in the sample; under 70% occur only once, and over 4% lies in the top ten. The CDR3 loop spans 13 amino acids. V was clipped by 4 bases and J by 4 bases; unmatched bases: 5. The germline CDR1 and CDR2 sequences are SGHRS and YFSETQ. For this clonotype: Its target is not known.

This TCR was recovered from a girl aged 10-17 years with multiple sclerosis. The chain carries TRBV5-1 and TRBJ2-7, with 7 bases matching TRBD1. The sequenced sample consisted of blood. The CDR3 region is CASSTGTEYEQYF. The DNA of the CDR3 is TGCGCCAGCAGCACCGGGACAGAGTACGAGCAGTACTTC.